This T cell receptor (beta chain) is drawn from a study of cytomegalovirus exposure and HLA in healthy donors. This CDR3 region has 12 residues. Germline assignment: CDR1 SEHNR and CDR2 FQNEAQ (reference sequence). Regarding donors, all were healthy bone marrow donors. On this clone itself: Antigen: not known. At one of its ends the junction is not consistent with the germline gene, which may arise from a read error.

Points from the study as a whole: Across all donors, roughly uniform sequencing depth was an assumption of the presence/absence analyses.

13 Jbeta primers and 60 Vbeta primers were used for the PCR. Libraries were prepared by immunoSEQ multiplex PCR; TCRdb keeps only in-frame clonotypes and omits some of them. Here the sample spans around 160,000 clones, roughly 74% being singletons. Material: PBMCs. The source of this sequence is a male donor in good health and CMV-seronegative. The V gene is TRBV7-9, the J gene TRBJ1-5; D not resolved. DNA for the CDR3: TGTTCCAGCAGCCCCATCAATCAGCCCCAGCATTTT. It encodes CSSSPINQPQHF.